The 13 T cell receptor beta chains below all came from one sample that was sequenced in a study of identical twins. MiXCR, applied by TCRdb to the 5' RACE reads, yields one record per CDR3 protein. The sample records roughly 190,000 distinct CDR3 sequences, approximately 15% being singletons. The sample was also reused in another study, on T cells expressing NK-cell markers.

The specimen was CD8+ T cells sorted from blood. The receptors were sampled from a young woman in good health.

This clonotype was seen a handful of times. The chain is built from TRBV12-5 and TRBJ1-1, with TRBD1 as a possible D gene (6 bases). V was pared by 0 bases and J by 3 bases, with 11 bases between. The CDR3 consists of 15 residues. Germline V lookup: CDR1 LGHNT, CDR2 FRNRAP. The CDR3 loop is CASGLVGGADTEAFF. The CDR3 nucleotides read TGTGCTAGTGGTTTGGTAGGGGGGGCAGACACTGAAGCTTTCTTT.

This clonotype was found a few times. Written as DNA, the CDR3 is TGTGCCAGCAGCCGACAGGACACCGGGGAGCTGTTTTTT. Residues: CASSRQDTGELFF. The rearrangement links TRBV11-2 to TRBJ2-2; D perhaps matches TRBD1 (6 bases). The CDR3 contains 13 residues. CDR1 and CDR2 (germline): SGHAT, FQNNGV. The ends were cut back, 5 bases at V and 3 bases at J, with 7 bases in the middle.

This clonotype was seen just once. V and J are TRBV4-1 and TRBJ2-1, with TRBD1 matching over 10 bases. Germline V gene sequence: CDR1 MGHRA, CDR2 YSYEKL. CDR3 length: 15 amino acids. V shed 3 bases, J shed 7 bases, and the junction held 6 bases outside the gene matches. The DNA for the CDR3 is TGCGCCAGCAGCCATTTGGGACAGGGGACGAATGAGCAGTTCTTC. Its translation: CASSHLGQGTNEQFF.

This clonotype has at least ten counts. This chain's CDR3 is CASSGRSGGRKETQYF. The CDR3 region has the DNA TGTGCCAGCAGTGGAAGATCGGGGGGGCGAAAAGAGACCCAGTACTTC. V and J are TRBV25-1 and TRBJ2-5, with 8 bases aligning to TRBD2. The CDR3 runs to 16 residues. After removal of 4 bases from V and 3 bases from J, the junction contained 10 bases not matched to a gene. The germline V gene has CDR1 MGHDK and CDR2 SYGVNS.

Ten or more counts support this clonotype. V and J are TRBV19 and TRBJ2-7; TRBD2 agrees at 12 bases. CDR1 and CDR2 from the germline V gene are LNHDA and SQIVND (reference sequence). The V segment lost 4 bases and the J segment 2 bases; nucleotides outside the gene matches: 0. The CDR3 totals 14 residues. The CDR3 DNA follows: TGTGCCAGTAGTACTAGCGGGGGGGCCTACGAGCAGTACTTC. It is translated as CASSTSGGAYEQYF.

This clonotype was found a few times. This chain uses TRBV4-3 with TRBJ2-7; D possibly corresponds to TRBD1 (6 bases). The length of the CDR3 is 15 residues. The V gene's germline CDR1 is LGHNA and CDR2 YSLEER. Trimming pared 1 base from V and 1 base from J, leaving 11 bases between. CDR3 DNA: TGCGCCAGCAGCCAAGTCACAGGGCGATCCTACGAGCAGTACTTC. Residues: CASSQVTGRSYEQYF.

This clonotype has more than one count but fewer than ten. V and J are TRBV12-3 or TRBV12-4 and TRBJ2-6; TRBD1 aligns across 7 bases. V trimming: 3 bases; J trimming: 2 bases; junction bases outside the gene matches: 10. The CDR3 is made up of 18 amino acids. For the CDR3, the DNA is TGTGCCAGCAGTTTCGAAGGCAGGGGGTCCGCTGGGGCCAACGTCCTGACTTTC. Its translation: CASSFEGRGSAGANVLTF.

This clonotype was counted a few times. The rearrangement joins TRBV7-9 to TRBJ2-3; 7 bases line up with TRBD2. CDR1 is SEHNR, CDR2 FQNEAQ, per germline (reference sequence). V was clipped by 6 bases and J by 2 bases; unmatched bases: 2. This CDR3 comprises 13 residues. The CDR3 protein is CASSKRDTDTQYF. Here the CDR3 DNA reads TGTGCCAGCAGTAAGCGGGACACAGATACGCAGTATTTT.

The rearrangement uses TRBV12-5 and TRBJ2-1, with D perhaps assigned TRBD1 or TRBD2 (6 bases each). The germline V and J ends were trimmed by 5 bases and 4 bases, with 12 bases remaining between them. This CDR3 has 14 amino acids. Germline V gene data show CDR1 as LGHNT and CDR2 as FRNRAP. CDR3 in DNA: TGTGCTAGTGGTCGGGGGCAGGAATACAATGAGCAGTTCTTC. Protein: CASGRGQEYNEQFF.

In this sample, this clonotype turned up a few times. The V and J genes are TRBV6-1 and TRBJ2-3, with TRBD2 matching 7 bases. Trimming removed 5 bases from V and 1 base from J; junction bases left unmatched: 9. Germline CDR1 is MNHNS and CDR2 is SASEGT. This CDR3 has 16 residues. The CDR3 region has the DNA TGTGCCAGCAGTCTCGGGAGGCACGGACGCACAGATACGCAGTATTTT. Its translation: CASSLGRHGRTDTQYF.

This clonotype showed up many times. The genes are TRBV7-9 and TRBJ2-7; no clear D. V lost 5 bases, J lost 3 bases, and 8 bases lay in between. This CDR3 has 12 residues. Germline-derived CDR1 and CDR2 are SEHNR and FQNEAQ (reference sequence). CDR3 residues: CASSTNLYEQYF. CDR3 coding DNA: TGTGCCAGCAGCACGAACCTCTACGAGCAGTACTTC. The entire variable domain, with the rest obtained from reference TRBV7-9 and TRBJ2-7, is as follows: DTGVSQNPRHKITKRGQNVTFRCDPISEHNRLYWYRQTLGQGPEFLTYFQNEAQLEKSRLLSDRFSAERPKGSFSTLEIQRTEQGDSAMYLCASSTNLYEQYFGPGTRLTVT.

V and J are TRBV29-1 and TRBJ2-5; weak D call: TRBD2 (7 bases). This CDR3 is 15 amino acids long. V was trimmed by 1 base and J by 5 bases, leaving 17 bases between them. Germline V CDR1 and CDR2: SQVTM, ANQGSEA. The CDR3: CSVEVGGAGIETQYF. As DNA, the CDR3 is TGCAGCGTTGAAGTAGGGGGGGCCGGTATTGAGACCCAGTACTTC.

The V and J genes are TRBV11-2 and TRBJ1-1; 8 bases are shared with TRBD1. J was trimmed by 4 bases and V by 1 base; bases with no gene match: 8. CDR3 length: 16 amino acids. Germline V CDR1 and CDR2: SGHAT, FQNNGV. In DNA form, the CDR3 reads TGTGCCAGCAGCTTAGTTGGCAGGGGGCCGGCCACTGAAGCTTTCTTT. This codes for CASSLVGRGPATEAFF. Looking up the rest from reference TRBV11-2 and TRBJ1-1 gives the full variable domain: EAGVAQSPRYKIIEKRQSVAFWCNPISGHATLYWYQQILGQGPKLLIQFQNNGVVDDSQLPKDRFSAERLKGVDSTLKIQPAKLEDSAVYLCASSLVGRGPATEAFFGQGTRLTVV.